These T cell receptor beta chains were read from a single sample in a study of blood T cell repertoires in COVID-19. Some clones are missing from TCRdb's copy, which holds only in-frame ones; the method was immunoSEQ multiplex PCR. The sample holds nearly 110,000 clones, about 80% seen once. Sample: peripheral blood. The receptor source for this set is a man between 70 and 80 years old with acute or convalescent COVID-19. The conserved cysteine and the conserved F or W are not part of the CDR3 here.

>TRBV6-2/TRBV6-3
ASSYGGFSNQPQH
>TRBV19
ASSLQGGGGNTIY
>TRBV19
ASSNRDPYNEQF
>TRBV18
ASSPDRGLSEQY
>TRBV11-3
ASSLGTGQYTGELF
>TRBV7-8
ASSSRTGGKNTEAF
>TRBV5-8
ASSLAGQGAGNQPQH
>TRBV6-5
ASSYEGVVSEQY
>TRBV5-4
ASSPRQGGVTEAF
>TRBV18
ASSPPLTGTGANVLT
>TRBV6-5
ASSYFGVAQPQH
>TRBV5-1
ASSQGLAGYNEQF
>TRBV10-1
ASSLDGGYGYT
>TRBV2
ASSRGLAVNTGELF
>TRBV7-2
ASSGQAGGNEQF
>TRBV11-1
ASSLNRDEQF
>TRBV7-2
ASSLKNQGLGTF
>TRBV3-1/TRBV3-2
ASSQEAGELSGANVLT
>TRBV10-3
AISDRVTYEQY
>TRBV7-3
ASSTGTQETQY
>TRBV5-1
ASSLALPGEKLF
>TRBV10-3
AIRDSQARDTEAF
>TRBV6-5
ASSYSRDIVYGYT
>TRBV10-3
AINDSGGPGNTIY
>TRBV20-1
SASEGGTSQETQY
>TRBV9
ASSVRDSATAIY
>TRBV9
ASSVGTGEQY
>TRBV27
ASSLIPGRLAGSGTDTQY
>TRBV9
ASSPEVTGGGEQY
>TRBV18
ASSPHGTGEDEQY
>TRBV19
ASSSGTGYEEQY